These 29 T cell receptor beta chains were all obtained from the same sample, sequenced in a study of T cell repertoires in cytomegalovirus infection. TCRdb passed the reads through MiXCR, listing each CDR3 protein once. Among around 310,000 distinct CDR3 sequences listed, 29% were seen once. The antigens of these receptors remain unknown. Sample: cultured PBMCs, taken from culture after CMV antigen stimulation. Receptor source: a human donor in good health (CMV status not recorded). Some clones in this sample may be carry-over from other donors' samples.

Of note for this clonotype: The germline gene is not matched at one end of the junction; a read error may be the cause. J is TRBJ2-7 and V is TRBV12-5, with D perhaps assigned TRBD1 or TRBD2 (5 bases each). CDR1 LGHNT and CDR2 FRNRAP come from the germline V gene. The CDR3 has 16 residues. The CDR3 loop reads CVSGRMTGRYPYEQYF. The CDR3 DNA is TGTGTTAGTGGTCGGATGACGGGGCGCTATCCCTACGAGCAGTACTTC.

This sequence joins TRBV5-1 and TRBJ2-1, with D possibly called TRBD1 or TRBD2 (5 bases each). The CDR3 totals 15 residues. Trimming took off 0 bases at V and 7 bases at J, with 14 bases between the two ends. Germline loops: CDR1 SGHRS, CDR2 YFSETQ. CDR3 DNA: TGCGCCAGCAGCTTGGGAAGTTCCGAGGGGAATGAGCAGTTCTTC. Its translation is CASSLGSSEGNEQFF.

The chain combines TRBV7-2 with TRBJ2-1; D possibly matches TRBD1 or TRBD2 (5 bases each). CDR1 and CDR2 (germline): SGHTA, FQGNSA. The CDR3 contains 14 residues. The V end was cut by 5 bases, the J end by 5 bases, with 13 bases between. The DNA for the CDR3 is TGTGCCAGCAGCGGGGGAGAGGGACACAATGAGCAGTTCTTC. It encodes CASSGGEGHNEQFF.

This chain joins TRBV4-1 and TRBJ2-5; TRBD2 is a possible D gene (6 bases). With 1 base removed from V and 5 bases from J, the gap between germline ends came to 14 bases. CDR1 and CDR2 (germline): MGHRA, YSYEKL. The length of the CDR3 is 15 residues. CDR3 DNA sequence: TGCGCCAGCAGCCAAGTAGGAATCGGAGGGGAGACCCAGTACTTC. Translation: CASSQVGIGGETQYF.

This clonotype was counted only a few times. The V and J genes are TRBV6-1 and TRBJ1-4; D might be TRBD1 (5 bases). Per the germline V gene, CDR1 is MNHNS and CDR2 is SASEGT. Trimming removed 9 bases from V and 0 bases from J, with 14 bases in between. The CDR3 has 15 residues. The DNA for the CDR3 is TGTGCCAGTACCGGGGGGAGATCAACTAATGAAAAACTGTTTTTT. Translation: CASTGGRSTNEKLFF.

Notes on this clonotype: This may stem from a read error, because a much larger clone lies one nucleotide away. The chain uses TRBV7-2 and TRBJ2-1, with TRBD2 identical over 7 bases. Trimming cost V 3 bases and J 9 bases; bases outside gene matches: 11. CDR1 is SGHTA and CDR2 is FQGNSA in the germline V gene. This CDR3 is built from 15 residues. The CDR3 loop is CASSFRGSIGVEQFF. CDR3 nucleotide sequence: TGTGCCAGCAGCTTTCGCGGGAGTATTGGAGTTGAGCAGTTCTTC.

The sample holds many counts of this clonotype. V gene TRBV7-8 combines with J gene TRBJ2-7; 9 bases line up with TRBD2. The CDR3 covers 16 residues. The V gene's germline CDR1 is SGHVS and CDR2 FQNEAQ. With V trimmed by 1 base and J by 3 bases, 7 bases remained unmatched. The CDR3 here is CASSLGRASGNYEQYF. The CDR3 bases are TGTGCCAGCAGCTTAGGCAGGGCTAGCGGGAACTACGAGCAGTACTTC.

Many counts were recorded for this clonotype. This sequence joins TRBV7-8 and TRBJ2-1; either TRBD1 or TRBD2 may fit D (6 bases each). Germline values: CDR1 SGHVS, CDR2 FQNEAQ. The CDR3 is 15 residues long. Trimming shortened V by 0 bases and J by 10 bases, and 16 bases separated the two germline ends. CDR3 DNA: TGTGCCAGCAGCTTAGCGGGGTCGGGGGCAGGGGAGCAGTTCTTC. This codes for CASSLAGSGAGEQFF.

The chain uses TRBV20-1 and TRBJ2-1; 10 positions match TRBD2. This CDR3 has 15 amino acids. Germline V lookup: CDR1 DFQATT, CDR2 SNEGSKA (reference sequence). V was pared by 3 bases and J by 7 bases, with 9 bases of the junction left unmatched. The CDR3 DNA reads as TGCAGTGCTAGTCTTTCTCCGGGACTAGCGAATGAGCAGTTCTTC. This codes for CSASLSPGLANEQFF.

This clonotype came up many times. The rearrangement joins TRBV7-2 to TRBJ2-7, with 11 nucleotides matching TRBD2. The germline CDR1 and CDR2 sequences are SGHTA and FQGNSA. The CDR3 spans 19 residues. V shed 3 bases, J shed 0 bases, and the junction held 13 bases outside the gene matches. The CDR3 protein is CASSLVLAGGQGVSYEQYF. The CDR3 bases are TGTGCCAGCAGCTTGGTGTTAGCGGGAGGGCAGGGCGTCTCCTACGAGCAGTACTTC.

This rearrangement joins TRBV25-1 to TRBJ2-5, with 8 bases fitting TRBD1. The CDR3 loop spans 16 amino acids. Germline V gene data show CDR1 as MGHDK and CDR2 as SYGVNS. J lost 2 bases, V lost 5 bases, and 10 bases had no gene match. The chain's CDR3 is CASSPRGTGQQETQYF. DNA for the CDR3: TGTGCCAGCAGTCCTCGAGGGACAGGCCAACAAGAGACCCAGTACTTC.

For the CDR3, the DNA is TGTGCCAGCAGGAAACCTGGACAGTCCTACGAGCAGTACTTC. Its translation is CASRKPGQSYEQYF. The chain carries TRBV6-1 and TRBJ2-7; the D gene is possibly TRBD1 (6 bases). The CDR3 is 14 residues long. Trimming took 6 bases from V and 1 from J, leaving 13 bases between them. The germline gives CDR1 MNHNS, CDR2 SASEGT.

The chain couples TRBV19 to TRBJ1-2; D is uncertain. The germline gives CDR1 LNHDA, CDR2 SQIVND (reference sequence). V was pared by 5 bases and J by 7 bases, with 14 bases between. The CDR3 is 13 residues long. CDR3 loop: CASSPRTPSGYTF. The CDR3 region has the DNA TGTGCCAGTAGTCCCCGGACGCCATCTGGCTACACCTTC.

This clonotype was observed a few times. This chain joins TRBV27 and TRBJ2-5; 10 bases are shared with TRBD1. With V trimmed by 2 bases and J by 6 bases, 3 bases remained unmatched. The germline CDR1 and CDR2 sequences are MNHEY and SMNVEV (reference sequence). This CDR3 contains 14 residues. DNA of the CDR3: TGTGCCAGCAGTTTACTGGGACAGGGGAAGACCCAGTACTTC. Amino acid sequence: CASSLLGQGKTQYF.

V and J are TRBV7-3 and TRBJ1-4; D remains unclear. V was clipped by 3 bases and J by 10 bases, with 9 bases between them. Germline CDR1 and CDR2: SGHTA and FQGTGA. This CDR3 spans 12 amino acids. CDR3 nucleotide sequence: TGTGCCAGCAGCTTGGAGGCGGGAAAACTGTTTTTT. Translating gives CASSLEAGKLFF.

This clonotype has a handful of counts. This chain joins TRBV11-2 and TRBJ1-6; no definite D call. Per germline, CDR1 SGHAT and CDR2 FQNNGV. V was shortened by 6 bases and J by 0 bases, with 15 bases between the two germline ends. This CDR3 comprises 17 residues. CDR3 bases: TGTGCCAGCAGTCTCGGGCCCCTGAGCTCCTATAATTCACCCCTCCACTTT. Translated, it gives CASSLGPLSSYNSPLHF.

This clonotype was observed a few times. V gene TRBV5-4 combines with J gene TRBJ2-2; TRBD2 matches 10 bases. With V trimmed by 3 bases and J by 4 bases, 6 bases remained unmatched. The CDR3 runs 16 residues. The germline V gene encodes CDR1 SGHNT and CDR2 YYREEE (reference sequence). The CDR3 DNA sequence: TGTGCCAGCAGCTGGGGGACTAGCGCGAGCACCGGGGAGCTGTTTTTT. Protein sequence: CASSWGTSASTGELFF.

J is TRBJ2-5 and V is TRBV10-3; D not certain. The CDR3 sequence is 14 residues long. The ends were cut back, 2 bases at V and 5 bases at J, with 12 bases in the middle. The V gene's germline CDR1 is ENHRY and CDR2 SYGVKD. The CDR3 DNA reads TGTGCCATCAGTGAGGCCCCGGGTAGGGAGACCCAGTACTTC. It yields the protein CAISEAPGRETQYF.

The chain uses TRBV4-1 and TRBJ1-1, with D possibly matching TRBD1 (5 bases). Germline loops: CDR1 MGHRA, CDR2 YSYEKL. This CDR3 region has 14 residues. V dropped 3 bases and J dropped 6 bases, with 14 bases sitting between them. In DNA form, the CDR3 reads TGCGCCAGCAGCCATATGACAGCCCCCGCTGAAGCTTTCTTT. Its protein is CASSHMTAPAEAFF.

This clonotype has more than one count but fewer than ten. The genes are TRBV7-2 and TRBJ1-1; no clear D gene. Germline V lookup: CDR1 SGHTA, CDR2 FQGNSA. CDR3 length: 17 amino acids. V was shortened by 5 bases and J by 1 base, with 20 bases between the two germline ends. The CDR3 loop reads CASSPRSGVHWNTEAFF. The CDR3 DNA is TGTGCCAGCAGCCCCCGCTCCGGGGTCCATTGGAACACTGAAGCTTTCTTT.

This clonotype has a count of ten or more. CDR3 sequence (DNA): TGTGCCAGCACGGCTAGCGGGAGTAGGAGCAATGAGCAGTTCTTC. As protein: CASTASGSRSNEQFF. V and J are TRBV6-1 and TRBJ2-1, with 10 bases matching TRBD2. The CDR3 is made up of 15 amino acids. V lost 7 bases and J lost 6; bases outside the gene matches: 9. The germline V gene encodes CDR1 MNHNS and CDR2 SASEGT.

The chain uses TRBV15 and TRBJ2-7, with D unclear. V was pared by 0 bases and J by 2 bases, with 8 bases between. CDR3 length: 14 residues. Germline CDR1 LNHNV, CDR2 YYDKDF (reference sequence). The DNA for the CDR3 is TGTGCCACCAGCAGAGAGGGAACACCCTACGAGCAGTACTTC. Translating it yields CATSREGTPYEQYF.

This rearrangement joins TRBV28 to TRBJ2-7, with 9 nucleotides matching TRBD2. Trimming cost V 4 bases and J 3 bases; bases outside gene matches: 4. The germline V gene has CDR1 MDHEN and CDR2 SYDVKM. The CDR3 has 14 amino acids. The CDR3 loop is CASSSMTSGYEQYF. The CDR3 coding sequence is TGTGCCAGCAGTTCTATGACTAGCGGCTACGAGCAGTACTTC.

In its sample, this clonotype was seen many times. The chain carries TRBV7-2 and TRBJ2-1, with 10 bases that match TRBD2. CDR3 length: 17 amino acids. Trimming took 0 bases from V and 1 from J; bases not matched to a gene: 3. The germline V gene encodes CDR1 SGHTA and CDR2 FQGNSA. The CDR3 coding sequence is TGTGCCAGCAGCTTAGCGATACTAGCGGGATCCTACAATGAGCAGTTCTTC. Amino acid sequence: CASSLAILAGSYNEQFF.

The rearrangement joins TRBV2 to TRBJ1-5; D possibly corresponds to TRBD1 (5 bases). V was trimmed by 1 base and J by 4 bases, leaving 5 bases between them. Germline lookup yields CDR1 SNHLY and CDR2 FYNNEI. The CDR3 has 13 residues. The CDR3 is CASSEEGNQPQHF. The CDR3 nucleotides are TGTGCCAGCAGTGAAGAGGGGAATCAGCCCCAGCATTTT.

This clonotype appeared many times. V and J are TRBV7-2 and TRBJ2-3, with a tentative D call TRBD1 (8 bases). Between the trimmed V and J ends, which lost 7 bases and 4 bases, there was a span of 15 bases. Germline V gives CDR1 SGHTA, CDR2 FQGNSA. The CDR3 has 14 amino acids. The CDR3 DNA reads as TGTGCCAGCAACCAACAGGGGGGGTCAGATACGCAGTATTTT. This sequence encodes CASNQQGGSDTQYF.

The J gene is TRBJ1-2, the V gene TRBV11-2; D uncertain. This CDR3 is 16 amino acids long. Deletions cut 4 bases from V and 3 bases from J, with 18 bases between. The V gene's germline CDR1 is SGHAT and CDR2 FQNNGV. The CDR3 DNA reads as TGTGCCAGCAGCTCACTTAGGGCAGGAAAGGACTATGGCTACACCTTC. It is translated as CASSSLRAGKDYGYTF.

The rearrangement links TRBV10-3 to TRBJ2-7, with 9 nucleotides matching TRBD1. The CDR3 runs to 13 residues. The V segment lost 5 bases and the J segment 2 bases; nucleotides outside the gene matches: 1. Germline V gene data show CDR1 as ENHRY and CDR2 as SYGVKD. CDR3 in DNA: TGTGCCATCAGTAGGACAGGGGCCTACGAGCAGTACTTC. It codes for CAISRTGAYEQYF.

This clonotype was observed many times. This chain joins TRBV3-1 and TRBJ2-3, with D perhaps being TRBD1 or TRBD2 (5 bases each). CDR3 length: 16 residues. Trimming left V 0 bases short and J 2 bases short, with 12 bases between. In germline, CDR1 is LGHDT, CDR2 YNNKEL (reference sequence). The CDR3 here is CASSQDRGTATDTQYF. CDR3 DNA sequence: TGTGCCAGCAGCCAAGACCGAGGGACGGCCACAGATACGCAGTATTTT.